The T cell receptor beta chain under discussion was sequenced for a study of CDR3 diversity in severe acne. TCRdb re-called the PCR reads with MiXCR, one entry per CDR3 protein. The data contain approximately 80,000 distinct CDR3 sequences, under 65% of them singletons. The CDR3 contains 16 residues. V dropped 4 bases and J dropped 0; count of bases not matched to a gene: 6. Germline assignment: CDR1 SGHNT and CDR2 YYREEE (reference sequence). The V call is TRBV5-4, the J call TRBJ2-1, with 8 bases aligning to TRBD2. This sequence originates from a male donor in good health, without acne. The sample was blood. The CDR3 region has the DNA TGTGCCAGCAGCCGGGAGGGGCCCAGCTCCTACAATGAGCAGTTCTTC. Translated: CASSREGPSSYNEQFF. Full variable domain (remainder filled in from reference TRBV5-4 and TRBJ2-1): ETGVTQSPTHLIKTRGQQVTLRCSSQSGHNTVSWYQQALGQGPQFIFQYYREEENGRGNFPPRFSGLQFPNYSSELNVNALELDDSALYLCASSREGPSSYNEQFFGPGTRLTVL.